A selection of T cell receptor beta chains follows, all from one sample in a study of PD-L1 blockade in urothelial cancer. Profiling relied on immunoSEQ multiplex PCR, and the TCRdb table lists in-frame clones only, not all of them. In the table there are about 43,000 clones, approximately 90% of which are singletons. The source material was PBMCs, sampled around atezolizumab (anti-PD-L1) treatment. The origin of the receptors is a woman in her sixties or seventies with urothelial cancer. CDR3s include the opening cysteine and the closing phenylalanine or tryptophan. The order of the fields is V gene, D gene, J gene, clone size, CDR3 DNA, CDR3 protein. The D gene is left open where the match is weak. Clone size is not always given. Where it is, it says once, few, many or a class for expanded clones.

TRBV6-6,.,TRBJ2-1,.,TGTGCCAGCAGTTACGTAGCGGAGGTCGGTGAGCAGTTCTTC,CASSYVAEVGEQFF
TRBV5-5,.,TRBJ1-1,.,TGTGCCAGCAGCTGGGGGGGCGGGGGCAACACTGAAGCTTTCTTT,CASSWGGGGNTEAFF
TRBV7-9,TRBD1,TRBJ1-3,.,TGTGCCAGCAGCTTAGCGAGGGACAGCTCTGGAAACACCATATATTTT,CASSLARDSSGNTIYF
TRBV19,.,TRBJ1-5,.,TGTGCCAGTAGTATAGCACGGAGTAAAGTACATAATCAGCCCCAGCATTTT,CASSIARSKVHNQPQHF
TRBV4-1,TRBD2,TRBJ2-1,.,TGCGCCAGCAGCCAAGCGACTAGCGGGAGAGGGCATGAGCAGTTCTTC,CASSQATSGRGHEQFF
TRBV18,TRBD1,TRBJ2-5,.,TGTGCCAGCTCAGGACAGGGGGTTGAGACCCAGTACTTC,CASSGQGVETQYF
TRBV6-6,.,TRBJ2-7,once,TGTGCCAGCAGTTACGAGGGTGGCGAGCAGTACTTC,CASSYEGGEQYF
TRBV11-2,.,TRBJ2-7,few,TGTGCCAGCAGCCCAGACAGGAGCTCCTACGAGCAGTACTTC,CASSPDRSSYEQYF
TRBV10-3,.,TRBJ1-5,.,TGTGCCATCAGTGGACAGACGCAGCAGCCCCAGCATTTT,CAISGQTQQPQHF
TRBV4-2,.,TRBJ2-3,.,TGTGCCAGCAGCCAAGAAGAGGCAGGGGTCGCAGATACGCAGTATTTT,CASSQEEAGVADTQYF
TRBV7-2,.,TRBJ1-3,.,TGTGCCAGCAGCTTAAACAGGGCCAGCTCTGGAAACACCATATATTTT,CASSLNRASSGNTIYF
TRBV7-2,.,TRBJ2-7,.,TGTGCCAGCAGCACCCGGGACATGGCCTACGAGCAGTACTTC,CASSTRDMAYEQYF
TRBV4-1,.,TRBJ2-3,.,TGCGCCAGCAGCCAAGGACAGGACAATACGCAGTATTTT,CASSQGQDNTQYF
TRBV18,.,TRBJ2-3,.,TGTGCCAGCTCTTCACCGGGGGGCACAGATACGCAGTATTTT,CASSSPGGTDTQYF
TRBV29-1,TRBD1,TRBJ2-1,once,TGCAGCGTAACCCACGCCGGGACAGTACACAATGAGCAGTTCTTC,CSVTHAGTVHNEQFF
TRBV21-1,.,TRBJ2-6,.,TGTGCCAGCAGCAAATGTCAGGGACACTCTGGGGCCAACGTCCTGACTTTC,CASSKCQGHSGANVLTF
TRBV19,.,TRBJ1-1,.,TGTGCCAGTAGTATTGAGATGAACACTGAAGCTTTCTTT,CASSIEMNTEAFF
TRBV11-2,.,TRBJ1-3,.,TGTGCCAGCAGCTTCTCGGGGTCTGGAAACACCATATATTTT,CASSFSGSGNTIYF
TRBV6-1,TRBD1,TRBJ1-2,.,TGTGCCAGCAGTGGGAAGCCGGGACAGGGCTGGTATATAGATGGCTACACCTTC,CASSGKPGQGWYIDGYTF
TRBV5-6,.,TRBJ1-1,.,TGTGCCAGCAGCTTGGGTTGGACAGCAAACACTGAAGCTTTCTTT,CASSLGWTANTEAFF
TRBV5-4,.,TRBJ1-2,.,TGTGCCAGCAGCCCGGACAGTAACTATGGCTACACCTTC,CASSPDSNYGYTF
TRBV19,.,TRBJ2-7,.,TGTGCCAGTAGTATAGACCTCCCTGACACCGCTTACGAGCAGTACTTC,CASSIDLPDTAYEQYF
TRBV6-5,.,TRBJ1-1,.,TGTGCCAGCGGAGGGAGGTACACTGAAGCTTTCTTT,CASGGRYTEAFF
TRBV11-1,.,TRBJ2-1,.,TGTGCCAGCAGCTTAGAAGGGGCTGTGGGCAATGAGCAGTTCTTC,CASSLEGAVGNEQFF
TRBV27,.,TRBJ2-7,.,TGTGCCAGCAGTCTCTCCCCCGATCAGAATCACGAGCAGTACTTC,CASSLSPDQNHEQYF
TRBV7-9,TRBD2,TRBJ2-1,.,TGTGCCAGCAGCCCCCTAGCGGGAGGGCCCTACAATGAGCAGTTCTTC,CASSPLAGGPYNEQFF
TRBV5-1,.,TRBJ1-2,once,TGCGCCAGCAGCTTGGCTGGGGACATCTCCATATGGGGCTACACCTTC,CASSLAGDISIWGYTF
TRBV9,.,TRBJ2-3,.,TGTGCCAGCAGCGCGGCCGGGAGCCAGAGCACAGATACGCAGTATTTT,CASSAAGSQSTDTQYF
TRBV5-1,TRBD2,TRBJ2-1,.,TGCGCCAGCAGCCCCCAGACTAGCGCCCAAAGTGGTGAGCAGTTCTTC,CASSPQTSAQSGEQFF
TRBV7-9,TRBD2,TRBJ2-1,.,TGTGCCAGCAGCTTAGGAAGCGGGGGGCGGTACAATGAGCAGTTCTTC,CASSLGSGGRYNEQFF
TRBV2,TRBD1,TRBJ1-5,.,TGTGCCAGCAGACGGGACAGGCCCAGCAATCAGCCCCAGCATTTT,CASRRDRPSNQPQHF
TRBV11-1,TRBD1,TRBJ1-1,.,TGTGCCAGCAGCTTGGACAGGGTCCGCACTGAAGCTTTCTTT,CASSLDRVRTEAFF
TRBV7-8,.,TRBJ2-3,.,TGTGCCAGCAGCTTAGTTGCGAGCGTACCAACAGATACGCAGTATTTT,CASSLVASVPTDTQYF
TRBV5-1,.,TRBJ2-3,.,TGCGCCAGCAGCTTGACAGGAATCAGCACAGATACGCAGTATTTT,CASSLTGISTDTQYF
TRBV5-1,.,TRBJ1-4,.,TGCGCCAGCAGCTTGTATCCCTCGGGGTGGGAAGGAACTAATGAAAAACTGTTTTTT,CASSLYPSGWEGTNEKLFF
TRBV5-1,.,TRBJ1-2,.,TGCGCCAGCAGCTCTGGTGACAGAGATAACTATGGCTACACCTTC,CASSSGDRDNYGYTF
TRBV19,.,TRBJ1-1,.,TGTGCCAGTAGTACAGGCTCAGACACTGAAGCTTTCTTT,CASSTGSDTEAFF
TRBV10-3,.,TRBJ1-1,.,TGTGCCATCAGTGGTAGACAGGAGAACACTGAAGCTTTCTTT,CAISGRQENTEAFF
TRBV6-5,.,TRBJ1-5,.,TGTGCCAGCAGTTACTCGGGGGGGGCAGAGGGTCAGCCCCAGCATTTT,CASSYSGGAEGQPQHF
TRBV5-4,.,TRBJ1-1,.,TGTGCCAGCAGCTTGGACAGCATCATGAACACTGAAGCTTTCTTT,CASSLDSIMNTEAFF
TRBV7-6,TRBD1,TRBJ2-7,.,TGTGCCAGCAGCTTAGAAGAGGCGGGACAGGGGAACTACGAGCAGTACTTC,CASSLEEAGQGNYEQYF
TRBV6-1,TRBD2,TRBJ2-7,.,TGTGCCAGCAGTGTACTAGCGGGAGGGCCCCCGGGTGGGGTCGAGCAGTACTTC,CASSVLAGGPPGGVEQYF
TRBV6-1,.,TRBJ2-2,.,TGTGCCAGCAGTGAAGCGGGCAGGAGGTACACCGGGGAGCTGTTTTTT,CASSEAGRRYTGELFF
TRBV4-2,.,TRBJ1-1,.,TGTGCCAGCAGCCAAGTACGGGGTGGCCCCGATGGCATGAACACTGAAGCTTTCTTT,CASSQVRGGPDGMNTEAFF
TRBV5-1,TRBD1,TRBJ1-4,.,TGCGCCAGCAGCCCGGGACAGGGTCTAGGGCTGTTTTTT,CASSPGQGLGLFF
TRBV2,TRBD1,TRBJ2-3,.,TGTGCCAGCAGGAAGGACAGGGGGGCAGATACGCAGTATTTT,CASRKDRGADTQYF
TRBV10-3,.,TRBJ1-5,.,TGTGCCACCAACTCCAGAACAGAAAATCAGCCCCAGCATTTT,CATNSRTENQPQHF
TRBV28,.,TRBJ1-5,.,TGTGCCAGCAGTTTTGGGGAGAGCAATCAGCCCCAGCATTTT,CASSFGESNQPQHF
TRBV5-4,TRBD1,TRBJ2-7,.,TGTGCCAGCAGCGGGGGACAGGGGAACTCGTACGAGCAGTACTTC,CASSGGQGNSYEQYF
TRBV7-3,TRBD2,TRBJ2-1,.,TGTGCCAGCAGCTTATCCCCGGGACTAGTTTATGAGCAGTTCTTC,CASSLSPGLVYEQFF
TRBV7-6,TRBD2,TRBJ2-1,few,TGTGCCAGCAGCTTAGCGGGACTAGCCCAGTTCTTC,CASSLAGLAQFF
TRBV7-9,.,TRBJ1-1,few,TGTGCCAGCAGCTTATGGGGGGGGAGCACTGAAGCTTTCTTT,CASSLWGGSTEAFF
TRBV10-3,.,TRBJ2-3,few,TGTGCCATCAGTGAGCAGGGTGGGAGCACAGATACGCAGTATTTT,CAISEQGGSTDTQYF
TRBV18,.,TRBJ2-3,.,TGTGCCAGCTCATCGACAGACACAGATACGCAGTATTTT,CASSSTDTDTQYF
TRBV5-1,TRBD2,TRBJ2-1,once,TGCGCCAGCAGCTGGTTAGCGGGAGGGCCGAGCAATGAGCAGTTCTTC,CASSWLAGGPSNEQFF
TRBV15,.,TRBJ2-2,few,TGTGCCACCAGCAACCAGGGGGAGCTGTTTTTT,CATSNQGELFF
TRBV6-4,.,TRBJ2-3,.,TGTGCCAGCAGTGCGACCCCCAGCGGGACAGATACGCAGTATTTT,CASSATPSGTDTQYF
TRBV7-2,TRBD1,TRBJ2-5,.,TGTGCCAGCAGCTTAGAGAGGGGGACAGGGAGGCAGACCCAGTACTTC,CASSLERGTGRQTQYF
TRBV4-3,.,TRBJ2-1,few,TGCGCCAGCAGCCGACAAACTAGGGAGAGCTCCTACAATGAGCAGTTCTTC,CASSRQTRESSYNEQFF
TRBV7-6,TRBD1,TRBJ2-5,.,TGTGCCAGCAGCGCCTTCGGGGACAGGGGCCACCAAGAGACCCAGTACTTC,CASSAFGDRGHQETQYF